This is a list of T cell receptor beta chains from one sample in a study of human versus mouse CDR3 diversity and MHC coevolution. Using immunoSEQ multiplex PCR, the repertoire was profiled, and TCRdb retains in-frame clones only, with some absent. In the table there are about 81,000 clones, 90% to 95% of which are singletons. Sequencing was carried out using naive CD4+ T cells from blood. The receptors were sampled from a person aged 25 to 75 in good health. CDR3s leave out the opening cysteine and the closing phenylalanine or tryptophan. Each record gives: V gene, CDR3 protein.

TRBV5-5,ASSFHPGLNTEAF
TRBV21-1,ASSGAGWYEQY
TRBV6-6,ASSSQGDYGYT
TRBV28,ASSRGGGAYEQY
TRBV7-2,AGASGMGPYNEQF
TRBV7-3,ASSFLGLAGNNEQF
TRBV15,ATSEVGGYNEQF
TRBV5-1,ASGLAGERRETQY
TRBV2,ASSEEGNQPQH
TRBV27,ASSFIDREAF
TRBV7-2,ATRPRQGYYEQY
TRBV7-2,ASSLRLQGEAF
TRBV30,AWSERNYGYT